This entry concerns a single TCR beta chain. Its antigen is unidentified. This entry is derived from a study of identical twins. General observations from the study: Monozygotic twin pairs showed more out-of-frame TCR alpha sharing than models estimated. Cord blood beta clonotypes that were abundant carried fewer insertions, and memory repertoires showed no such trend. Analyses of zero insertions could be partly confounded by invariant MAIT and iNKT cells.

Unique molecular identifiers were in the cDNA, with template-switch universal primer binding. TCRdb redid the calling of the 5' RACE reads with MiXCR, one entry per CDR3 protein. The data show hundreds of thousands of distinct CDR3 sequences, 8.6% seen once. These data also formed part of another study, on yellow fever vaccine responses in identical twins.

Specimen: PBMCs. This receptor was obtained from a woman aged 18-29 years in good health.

The CDR3 region is CASSAGTVAYEQYF. DNA of the CDR3: TGTGCCAGCAGTGCCGGGACGGTGGCCTACGAGCAGTACTTC. The chain joins TRBV12-3 or TRBV12-4 to TRBJ2-7, with D perhaps given as TRBD1 or TRBD2 (5 bases each). With 5 bases removed from V and 2 bases from J, the gap between germline ends came to 13 bases. This CDR3 is 14 amino acids long.